A selection of T cell receptor beta chains follows, all from one sample in a study of tumor and adjacent non-tumor tissue in lung cancer. TCRdb processed the multiplex PCR reads anew with MiXCR; each CDR3 protein has one entry. This sample carries under 95,000 distinct CDR3 sequences, about 67% of them seen once, and the ten largest clones take around 20%. The sequenced sample consisted of lung tumor tissue. All receptors come from a man aged 55 to 69 with non-small cell lung cancer. The CDR3 runs from the conserved cysteine through the conserved F or W. Each record gives: clone size, J gene, D gene, V gene, CDR3 DNA, CDR3 protein. The D gene is left open where the match is weak. Expanded clones get a size class; other rows say once, few or many, or leave the size out.

>NA|TRBJ2-5|NA|TRBV12-3/TRBV12-4
TGTGCCAGCAGCCAGGGAGGAACAGGGAATGGAGAGACCCAGTACTTC
CASSQGGTGNGETQYF
>NA|TRBJ2-7|NA|TRBV4-3
TGCGCCAGCAGCCAAGATCTTACAGGGCGATCCTACGAGCAGTACTTC
CASSQDLTGRSYEQYF
>NA|TRBJ2-7|TRBD1|TRBV11-3
TGTGCAACGGGACAGGTCTTCTCCTACGAGCAGTATTTC
CATGQVFSYEQYF
>NA|TRBJ1-3|TRBD1|TRBV6-5
TGTGCCAGCAGTTATGGCGTCGGGACAGAGATCCCCCATCACTCTGTAAACACCATATATTTT
CASSYGVGTEIPHHSVNTIYF
>NA|TRBJ2-3|TRBD2|TRBV11-3
TGTGCCAGCAGCCTGGGTGGAGCGGGAGTAAGGACATGTACGCAGTATTTT
CASSLGGAGVRTCTQYF
>NA|TRBJ2-6|NA|TRBV6-1
TGTGCCAACACTGGACCAGGGACCGGGGCCAACGTCCTGACTTTC
CANTGPGTGANVLTF
>few|TRBJ2-3|NA|TRBV19
TGTGCCAGTAGTTACCAGGGAACAGATACGCAGTATTTT
CASSYQGTDTQYF
>NA|TRBJ2-3|NA|TRBV5-4
TGTGCCAGCAGTTTACTCTGGGCGGATACGCGGTATTTT
CASSLLWADTRYF
>NA|TRBJ2-4|TRBD1|TRBV4-3
TGTGCCAGCAGCTCATACAGGGGAGTGATTCAGTACTTC
CASSSYRGVIQYF
>NA|TRBJ2-5|NA|TRBV20-1
TGCAATGCTCGAGGGCTACAAGAGACCAAGTACTTC
CNARGLQETKYF
>NA|TRBJ2-3|NA|TRBV5-6
TGTGCCAGCAGCTTAAGGGACAATCAGCCCCAGTATTTT
CASSLRDNQPQYF
>NA|TRBJ1-2|NA|TRBV11-3
TGTGCCAGGAGCCCGAAAGGGATCTATGGCTACACCTTC
CARSPKGIYGYTF
>NA|TRBJ2-1|TRBD2|TRBV29-1
TGCAGCTTTGAAAAGGGGACTAGCGGATACAGTGAGCAGTTCTTC
CSFEKGTSGYSEQFF
>NA|TRBJ1-1|NA|TRBV7-9
TGTACCAGCAGCTTAGAAGTGAACACTGAAGCTTTCTTT
CTSSLEVNTEAFF
>NA|TRBJ2-1|TRBD2|TRBV29-1
TGTAGCATGGGGACTAGCGCGAGATCCAATGAGCAGTTCTTC
CSMGTSARSNEQFF
>many|TRBJ1-2|TRBD1|TRBV29-1
TGCAGCGTTGAACGATTGCAGGGGGGGTCTAACTATGGCTACACCTTC
CSVERLQGGSNYGYTF
>NA|TRBJ2-1|TRBD2|TRBV12-3/TRBV12-4
TGTGCCAGCAGTTTCTTCTTAGCGGGAGGGTCTAGTAATGAGCAGTTCTTC
CASSFFLAGGSSNEQFF
>many|TRBJ1-2|TRBD1|TRBV6-5
TGTGCCAGCAGTCGACAGGGGGACTATGGCTACACCTTC
CASSRQGDYGYTF
>few|TRBJ2-7|NA|TRBV5-1
TGCGCCAGCAGCTTGCATGGGGATTACGGGCAGTACTTC
CASSLHGDYGQYF
>NA|TRBJ1-2|TRBD1|TRBV5-6
TGTGACAGCAGTGCGGACAGGGGAAATAACTATGGCTACACCTTC
CDSSADRGNNYGYTF